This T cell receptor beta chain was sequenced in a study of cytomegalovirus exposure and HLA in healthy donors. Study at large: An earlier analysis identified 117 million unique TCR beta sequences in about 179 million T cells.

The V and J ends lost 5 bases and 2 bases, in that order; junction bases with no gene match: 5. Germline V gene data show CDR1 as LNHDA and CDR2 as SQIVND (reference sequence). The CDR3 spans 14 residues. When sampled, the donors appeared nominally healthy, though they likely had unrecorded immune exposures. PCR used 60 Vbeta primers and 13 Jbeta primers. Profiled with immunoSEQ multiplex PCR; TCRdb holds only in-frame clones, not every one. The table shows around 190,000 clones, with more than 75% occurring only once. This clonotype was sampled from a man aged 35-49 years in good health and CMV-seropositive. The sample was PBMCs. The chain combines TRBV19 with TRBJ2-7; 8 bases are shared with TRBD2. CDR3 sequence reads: CASSETSATYEQYF. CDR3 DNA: TGTGCCAGTAGTGAGACTAGCGCGACCTACGAGCAGTACTTC.